These T cell receptor beta chains were read from a single sample in a study of cytotoxic CD8 clonotypes in ibrutinib-treated CLL. The method was immunoSEQ multiplex PCR; TCRdb's version includes in-frame clones alone and lacks a portion of them. This sample carries about 160,000 clones, about four fifths of them seen once, and the ten largest clones take about 2%. This sample comprised PBMCs, obtained after 12 months of ibrutinib treatment. These TCRs come from a human donor with chronic lymphocytic leukemia. The CDR3 runs from the conserved cysteine through the conserved F or W. Fields, in order: D gene, clone size, J gene, V gene, CDR3 protein, CDR3 DNA. A D gene is named only where the DNA matches it firmly. Clone size is given for some rows only: seen once, a few or many times, or a class if the clone is expanded.

>.|.|TRBJ2-1|TRBV5-1
CASSLGGGGNGQFF
TGCGCCAGCAGCTTGGGAGGTGGGGGCAACGGGCAGTTCTTC
>TRBD1|.|TRBJ1-2|TRBV5-6
CASSLGDRGSLRSYTF
TGTGCCAGCAGCTTGGGAGACAGGGGGTCTTTGAGGAGCTACACCTTC
>.|.|TRBJ2-7|TRBV6-6
CASSPTTTYEQYF
TGTGCCAGCAGCCCGACCACTACCTACGAGCAGTACTTC
>TRBD1|few|TRBJ1-5|TRBV19
CASRVGTGNQPQHF
TGTGCCAGTAGAGTGGGGACAGGGAATCAGCCCCAGCATTTT
>TRBD1|once|TRBJ2-5|TRBV18
CASSPDRGRETQYF
TGTGCCAGCTCACCGGACAGGGGTCGGGAGACCCAGTACTTC
>.|many|TRBJ1-5|TRBV7-2
CASSFDNQPQHF
TGTGCCAGCAGCTTTGATAATCAGCCCCAGCATTTT
>.|.|TRBJ1-5|TRBV2
CASSPRGGSGNSNQPQHF
TGTGCCAGCAGCCCAAGGGGGGGGAGCGGCAATAGCAATCAGCCCCAGCATTTT
>.|.|TRBJ2-7|TRBV6-5
CASSYSDWTYEQYF
TGTGCCAGCAGTTACTCGGATTGGACCTACGAGCAGTACTTC
>.|.|TRBJ2-7|TRBV9
CASSVAGAYEQYF
TGTGCCAGCAGCGTGGCAGGGGCCTACGAGCAGTACTTC
>.|.|TRBJ1-2|TRBV4-2
CASSQEVGGRPNF
TGTGCCAGCAGCCAAGAGGTGGGCGGACGACCTAACTTC
>.|.|TRBJ1-2|TRBV7-9
CASSFSSAGWHGYTF
TGTGCCAGCAGCTTTTCTTCGGCGGGGTGGCATGGCTACACCTTC
>TRBD1|.|TRBJ1-1|TRBV7-9
CASSSNRGRDTEAFF
TGTGCCAGCAGCTCAAACAGGGGTAGGGACACTGAAGCTTTCTTT
>TRBD2|once|TRBJ2-5|TRBV7-2
CASSLSTSGGAETQYF
TGTGCCAGCAGCTTATCGACTAGCGGAGGGGCAGAGACCCAGTACTTC
>.|.|TRBJ1-1|TRBV11-1
CASSLFPHTEAFF
TGTGCCAGCAGCTTATTCCCGCACACTGAAGCTTTCTTT
>TRBD2|.|TRBJ2-2|TRBV11-3
CASSYSGTNTGELFF
TGTGCCAGCAGCTATAGCGGGACGAACACCGGGGAGCTGTTTTTT
>.|.|TRBJ1-4|TRBV14
CASSQHGTPTNEKLFF
TGTGCCAGCAGCCAACATGGGACACCAACTAATGAAAAACTGTTTTTT
>TRBD2|few|TRBJ2-1|TRBV27
CASRGLAASYNEQFF
TGTGCCAGCAGGGGACTAGCGGCTTCCTACAATGAGCAGTTCTTC
>.|once|TRBJ2-3|TRBV4-2
CASSQAGASGTDTQYF
TGTGCCAGCAGCCAAGCGGGGGCGAGTGGCACAGATACGCAGTATTTT
>.|.|TRBJ2-7|TRBV5-8
CASSWGRNPTGSDKQYF
TGTGCCAGCAGCTGGGGACGGAATCCCACCGGGTCGGATAAGCAGTACTTC
>.|.|TRBJ1-5|TRBV27
CASSDGNQPGARPQHF
TGTGCCAGCAGTGACGGCAATCAGCCCGGGGCGAGACCCCAGCATTTT
>.|.|TRBJ2-5|TRBV5-4
CASSPEVGSGQETQYF
TGTGCCAGCAGTCCCGAAGTAGGGAGCGGACAAGAGACCCAGTACTTC
>.|.|TRBJ2-3|TRBV14
CASSLSWTQYF
TGTGCCAGCAGCCTCTCCTGGACGCAGTATTTT
>.|once|TRBJ1-6|TRBV18
CASSPQLRDKRTTGSPLHF
TGTGCCAGCTCTCCACAACTTCGGGACAAAAGAACTACTGGGTCACCCCTCCACTTT
>.|.|TRBJ2-7|TRBV11-1
CASSPGPSTGSYEQYF
TGTGCCAGCAGCCCGGGTCCCAGCACTGGGTCCTACGAGCAGTACTTC
>.|once|TRBJ2-7|TRBV7-2
CASRGGDRRAEQYF
TGTGCCAGCAGGGGGGGGGACAGGAGGGCCGAGCAGTACTTC
>TRBD1|.|TRBJ2-7|TRBV6-6
CASSYPPDRNTDEQYF
TGTGCCAGCAGTTACCCTCCGGACAGGAACACCGACGAGCAGTACTTC
>TRBD1|.|TRBJ1-1|TRBV10-3
CAIGQGLNTEAFF
TGTGCCATCGGACAGGGTTTGAACACTGAAGCTTTCTTT
>TRBD1|few|TRBJ1-1|TRBV29-1
CSVRLTGSNTEAFF
TGCAGCGTCCGCCTGACAGGGTCGAACACTGAAGCTTTCTTT
>.|.|TRBJ1-5|TRBV7-9
CASSLDQGLQHF
TGTGCCAGCAGCTTAGACCAGGGGCTCCAGCATTTT
>.|.|TRBJ2-7|TRBV10-1
CASSGDSRTSSYEQYF
TGCGCCAGCAGTGGGGACTCCCGAACCAGCTCCTACGAGCAGTACTTC